What follows are 25 T cell receptor beta chains derived from one specimen sequenced in a study of siplizumab effects on memory and regulatory T cells (dated by TCRdb to about 2019). Receptor amplification or capture employed the immunoSEQ multiplex PCR assay. TCRdb provides this immuneACCESS table in a form limited to in-frame rearrangements. Some clones are lacking; in checked studies, under half of them reflect an unresolved V gene, and why the rest are absent is not known. In this sample the table shows fewer than 120,000 clones, roughly 92% of which occur a single time. Around 1.3% of the sample is taken by the ten largest. The sequenced sample was CD4+ T cells sorted from blood. The receptors derive from a human donor in good health.

The chain has TRBV9 and TRBJ2-2, with 9 bases lining up with TRBD2. The CDR3 runs 15 residues. Germline V gene lookup returns CDR1 SGDLS and CDR2 YYNGEE. V shed 4 bases, J shed 10 bases, and the junction held 11 bases outside the gene matches. CDR3 nucleotides: TGTGCCAGCAGCCAAAGGGGGCGGGAGGGCCTGGAGCTGTTTTTT. Protein product: CASSQRGREGLELFF.

The J gene is TRBJ2-7, the V gene TRBV18; tentatively, D is TRBD2 (6 bases). CDR1 KGHSH and CDR2 LQKENI come from the germline V gene. This CDR3 is 14 amino acids long. Trimming removed 4 bases at V and 4 bases at J, with 14 bases between. The CDR3: CASSLYAGRYEQYF. CDR3 DNA: TGTGCCAGCTCACTCTACGCAGGGAGGTACGAGCAGTACTTC.

This chain joins TRBV7-9 and TRBJ2-7; D gene unclear. The V gene's germline CDR1 is SEHNR and CDR2 FQNEAQ (reference sequence). This CDR3 region has 12 residues. V lost 1 base and J lost 6, with 7 bases in between. CDR3 in DNA: TGTGCCAGCAGCTTAGACAGCGTCGAGCAGTACTTC. As protein: CASSLDSVEQYF. The full variable domain, in which reference TRBV7-9 and TRBJ2-7 provide the parts outside the CDR3, is DTGVSQNPRHKITKRGQNVTFRCDPISEHNRLYWYRQTLGQGPEFLTYFQNEAQLEKSRLLSDRFSAERPKGSFSTLEIQRTEQGDSAMYLCASSLDSVEQYFGPGTRLTVT.

This rearrangement joins TRBV19 to TRBJ2-1; possibly TRBD2 for D (6 bases). The V gene's germline CDR1 is LNHDA and CDR2 SQIVND (reference sequence). Deletions cut 3 bases from V and 2 bases from J, with 11 bases between. The CDR3 consists of 15 residues. In DNA form, the CDR3 reads TGTGCCAGTAGTATGCGGGACGTTACCTACAATGAGCAGTTCTTC. It is translated as CASSMRDVTYNEQFF.

The chain recombines TRBV5-4 with TRBJ2-3; 7 bases are shared with TRBD1. The CDR3 has 14 amino acids. Germline CDR1 is SGHNT and CDR2 is YYREEE (reference sequence). The J segment lost 4 bases and the V segment lost 3 bases, leaving 5 bases of the junction unmatched. CDR3 in DNA: TGTGCCAGCAGCTCAAGACAGGGTCCAGATACGCAGTATTTT. This sequence encodes CASSSRQGPDTQYF.

J is TRBJ2-3 and V is TRBV6-6; D uncertain. The CDR3 extends over 16 amino acids. The V end was cut by 0 bases, the J end by 4 bases, with 14 bases between. The germline gives CDR1 MNHNY, CDR2 SVGAGI (reference sequence). CDR3 in DNA: TGTGCCAGCAGTTACTCAATTAACCTAGTGCCAGATACGCAGTATTTT. Amino acids: CASSYSINLVPDTQYF.

In this sample, this clone turned up once. The V gene is TRBV2, the J gene TRBJ1-1; TRBD1 is a possible D gene (5 bases). The CDR3 spans 14 residues. From germline, CDR1 is SNHLY and CDR2 FYNNEI. V was shortened by 10 bases and J by 3 bases, with 18 bases between the two germline ends. In nucleotides, the CDR3 is TGTGCCACCAAAGGGCGGGGACGGGACACTGAAGCTTTCTTT. Its protein product is CATKGRGRDTEAFF. The full variable domain, completed using reference TRBV2 and TRBJ1-1, is EPEVTQTPSHQVTQMGQEVILRCVPISNHLYFYWYRQILGQKVEFLVSFYNNEISEKSEIFDDQFSVERPDGSNFTLKIRSTKLEDSAMYFCATKGRGRDTEAFFGQGTRLTVV.

This chain links TRBV10-3 with TRBJ1-5; 7 bases are a match to TRBD1. This CDR3 region has 14 residues. V dropped 3 bases and J dropped 4; count of bases not matched to a gene: 3. Germline V gene sequence: CDR1 ENHRY, CDR2 SYGVKD. The CDR3 loop reads CAISDQTGNQPQHF. Here the CDR3 DNA reads TGTGCCATCAGTGATCAGACAGGGAATCAGCCCCAGCATTTT.

This chain uses TRBV2 with TRBJ2-5; D perhaps matches TRBD1 (5 bases). TRBJ2-7 explains the end of the DNA better; the J call may be wrong. The CDR3 spans 13 residues. Germline V gives CDR1 SNHLY, CDR2 FYNNEI. CDR3 nucleotides: TGTGCCAGCACTGAGGACAACACCTACGAGCAGTACTTC. Protein sequence: CASTEDNTYEQYF.

The chain couples TRBV6-1 to TRBJ1-6, with D possibly matching TRBD1 (6 bases). V lost 6 bases and J lost 13, with 19 bases in between. This CDR3 is built from 14 residues. Germline V gives CDR1 MNHNS, CDR2 SASEGT. In DNA form, the CDR3 reads TGTGCCAGCAGCTACAGGGACCAAGGGACTCCCCTCCACTTT. Translated, it gives CASSYRDQGTPLHF.

V usage is TRBV11-1 and J usage is TRBJ2-7; TRBD1 matches at 11 bases. CDR1 and CDR2 from the germline V gene are SGHAT and FQDESV (reference sequence). This CDR3 has 15 residues. With V trimmed by 1 base and J by 3 bases, 2 bases remained unmatched. The CDR3 protein is CASSLVGTGGYEQYF. The DNA of the CDR3 is TGTGCCAGCAGCTTAGTCGGGACAGGGGGCTACGAGCAGTACTTC.

The V call is TRBV29-1, the J call TRBJ2-7; 10 nucleotides align to TRBD1. The CDR3 length is 13 residues. Germline trimming cut 7 bases from V and 4 bases from J; bases unmatched to any gene: 7. Germline values: CDR1 SQVTM, CDR2 ANQGSEA. The CDR3 DNA is TGCAGCGCTCAAAGGGACAGGGGATACGAGCAGTACTTC. It encodes CSAQRDRGYEQYF.

The chain couples TRBV19 to TRBJ2-1, with D possibly matching TRBD1 (7 bases). The CDR3 consists of 16 residues. The ends were cut back, 5 bases at V and 10 bases at J, with 24 bases in the middle. Germline V gene sequence: CDR1 LNHDA, CDR2 SQIVND (reference sequence). Written as DNA, the CDR3 is TGTGCCAGTAGTGCGGGACAGAAGGGAGCTGTTGGAGAGCAGTTCTTC. Its translation is CASSAGQKGAVGEQFF.

The chain recombines TRBV19 with TRBJ2-2, with 7 bases fitting TRBD2. The CDR3 is 16 residues long. CDR1 is LNHDA, CDR2 SQIVND, per germline (reference sequence). Losses at the gene ends were 7 bases for V and 3 bases for J; bases not matched to a gene: 11. CDR3 bases: TGTGCCAGTACCTCCCCGGGCGGGAGTCACACCGGGGAGCTGTTTTTT. This translates into CASTSPGGSHTGELFF.

The chain carries TRBV4-1 and TRBJ1-1; D is unresolved. In germline, CDR1 is MGHRA, CDR2 YSYEKL. The CDR3 length is 12 residues. V lost 9 bases and J lost 4, with 12 bases in between. The CDR3 protein is CASRSWGTEAFF. The CDR3 DNA follows: TGCGCCAGTCGGTCGTGGGGCACTGAAGCTTTCTTT.

The chain joins TRBV5-6 to TRBJ1-2; D is uncertain. The CDR3 spans 13 residues. Trimming left V 4 bases short and J 6 bases short, with 13 bases between. CDR1 SGHDT and CDR2 YYEEEE come from the germline V gene. CDR3 bases: TGTGCCAGCAGCCCCGTAGGCTCAGATGGCTACACCTTC. It yields the protein CASSPVGSDGYTF.

The rearrangement joins TRBV12-5 to TRBJ2-3; D is uncertain. CDR3 length: 12 amino acids. Germline CDR1 and CDR2: LGHNT and FRNRAP. Between the trimmed V and J ends, which lost 5 bases and 6 bases, there was a span of 9 bases. The CDR3, as DNA: TGTGCTAGTGGTCCCCCGAGGGATACGCAGTATTTT. The encoded protein is CASGPPRDTQYF.

The rearrangement uses TRBV5-1 and TRBJ1-2; no clear D. The CDR3 is 12 residues long. The V and J ends lost 7 bases and 3 bases respectively, with 10 bases between them. Per the germline V gene, CDR1 is SGHRS and CDR2 is YFSETQ. This CDR3 is CASRREDYGYTF. The CDR3 DNA sequence: TGCGCCAGCCGGAGAGAAGACTATGGCTACACCTTC.

In DNA form, the CDR3 reads TGCGCCAGCAGCCAAGGGGGGCTAGGTCGTGGTGAGCAGTTCTTC. Encoded protein: CASSQGGLGRGEQFF. This chain links TRBV4-1 with TRBJ2-1; a weak D match, TRBD1 (6 bases). Between the trimmed V and J ends, which lost 1 base and 9 bases, there was a span of 16 bases. Germline CDR1 reads MGHRA; CDR2 reads YSYEKL. The CDR3 extends over 15 amino acids.

The chain has TRBV7-2 and TRBJ2-1; 8 bases line up with TRBD1. Losses at the gene ends were 2 bases for V and 8 bases for J; bases not matched to a gene: 11. Germline CDR1 is SGHTA and CDR2 is FQGNSA. The CDR3 has 16 amino acids. DNA of the CDR3: TGTGCCAGCAGCTTATTTCGGACAGGGCAGGGGTATGAGCAGTTCTTC. Translation gives CASSLFRTGQGYEQFF.

This clone was recorded only once. The chain combines TRBV6-5 with TRBJ2-7; D is tentatively TRBD1 or TRBD2 (5 bases each). The germline V gene has CDR1 MNHEY and CDR2 SVGAGI. Trimming took off 0 bases at V and 3 bases at J, with 12 bases between the two ends. There are 15 residues in the CDR3. The CDR3 region has the DNA TGTGCCAGCAGTTACTCGCTACTGGGGGTCTACGAGCAGTACTTC. Its protein product is CASSYSLLGVYEQYF.

This chain connects TRBV25-1 to TRBJ1-3; D uncertain. The CDR3 is made up of 12 amino acids. Trimming shortened V by 5 bases and J by 3 bases, and 5 bases separated the two germline ends. The germline V gene encodes CDR1 MGHDK and CDR2 SYGVNS. Here the CDR3 reads CASSSDGNTIYF. CDR3 DNA: TGTGCCAGCAGTTCCGATGGAAACACCATATATTTT.

The rearrangement joins TRBV5-1 to TRBJ2-7; tentatively, D is TRBD1 or TRBD2 (5 bases each). The V end was cut by 2 bases, the J end by 2 bases, with 8 bases between. Germline V lookup: CDR1 SGHRS, CDR2 YFSETQ. The CDR3 sequence is 13 residues long. This CDR3 is CASSFGAPYEQYF. CDR3 in DNA: TGCGCCAGCAGCTTCGGGGCCCCCTACGAGCAGTACTTC.

Notes on this clone: An end of the junction does not agree with germline; a read error may underlie this. The rearrangement links TRBV7-7 to TRBJ2-5; tentative D call: TRBD2 (5 bases). Germline CDR1 SSHAT, CDR2 FNYEAQ (reference sequence). This CDR3 is built from 14 residues. The CDR3 DNA is TGTGCTAGCAGCTTAAGCACTAGTATGGAGACCCAGTACTTC. Translation: CASSLSTSMETQYF. The full variable domain, rest sourced from reference TRBV7-7 and TRBJ2-5, is GAGVSQSPRYKVTKRGQDVTLRCDPISSHATLYWYQQALGQGPEFLTYFNYEAQPDKSGLPSDRFSAERPEGSISTLTIQRTEQRDSAMYRCASSLSTSMETQYFGPGTRLLVL.

This sequence joins TRBV28 and TRBJ2-7, with TRBD2 as a possible D gene (5 bases). This CDR3 has 13 residues. V was cut by 8 bases and J by 5 bases, with 16 bases left in between. From germline, CDR1 is MDHEN and CDR2 SYDVKM. CDR3 sequence: CASEGQTGNEQYF. DNA for the CDR3: TGTGCCAGCGAAGGTCAAACGGGAAACGAGCAGTACTTC.